This TCR beta chain was found in a study of tumor and adjacent non-tumor tissue in lung cancer. Across the study: Histology: about 13 adenocarcinoma, a couple of squamous cell carcinoma, 1 small cell lung cancer. Each sample yielded approximately 4 million productive TCRbeta reads on average. General study points: Top 100 clones took a larger repertoire share in normal lung.

Three rounds of nested PCR, following a modified ARM-PCR protocol, produced the TCRbeta library. MiXCR, run by TCRdb on the multiplex PCR reads, gives a single entry per CDR3 protein. This sample has about 110,000 distinct CDR3 sequences, with about 63% found just once. As concerns this clonotype: What it binds is unknown. This clone may be a read error of a much larger clone one base away.

This sample's RNA came from whole unsorted tissue. Distant lung tissue was collected more than 3 cm away from the tumor edge. The origin of this receptor is a man aged 60-69 years with non-small cell lung cancer. The sample taken for sequencing was distant non-tumor lung tissue.

CDR3 sequence reads: CASSLALPKYTGELSF. CDR3 bases: TGTGCCAGCAGTTTAGCCCTACCGAAGTACACCGGGGAGCTGTCTTTT. V usage is TRBV12-3 or TRBV12-4 and J usage is TRBJ2-2; a weak D match, TRBD2 (5 bases). CDR3 length: 16 amino acids.